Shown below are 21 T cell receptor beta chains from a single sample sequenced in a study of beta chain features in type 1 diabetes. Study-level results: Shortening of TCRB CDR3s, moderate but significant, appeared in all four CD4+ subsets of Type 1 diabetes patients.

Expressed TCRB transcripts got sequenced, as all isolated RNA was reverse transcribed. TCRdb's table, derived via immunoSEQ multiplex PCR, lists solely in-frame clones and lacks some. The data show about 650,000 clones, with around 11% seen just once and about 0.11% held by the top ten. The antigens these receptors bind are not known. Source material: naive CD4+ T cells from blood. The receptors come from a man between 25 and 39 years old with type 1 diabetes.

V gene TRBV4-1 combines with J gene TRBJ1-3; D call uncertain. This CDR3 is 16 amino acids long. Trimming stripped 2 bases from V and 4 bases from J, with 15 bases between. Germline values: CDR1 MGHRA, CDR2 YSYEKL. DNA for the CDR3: TGCGCCAGCAGCCAATGGGCATTGGGGAACGGAAACACCATATATTTT. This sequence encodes CASSQWALGNGNTIYF.

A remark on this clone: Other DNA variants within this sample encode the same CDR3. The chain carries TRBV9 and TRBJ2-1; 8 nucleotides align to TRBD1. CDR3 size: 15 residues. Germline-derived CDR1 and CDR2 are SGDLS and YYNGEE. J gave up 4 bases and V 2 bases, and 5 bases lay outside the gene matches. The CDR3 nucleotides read TGTGCCAGCAGCGTTACCGGGACAGGTTACAATGAGCAGTTCTTC. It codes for CASSVTGTGYNEQFF.

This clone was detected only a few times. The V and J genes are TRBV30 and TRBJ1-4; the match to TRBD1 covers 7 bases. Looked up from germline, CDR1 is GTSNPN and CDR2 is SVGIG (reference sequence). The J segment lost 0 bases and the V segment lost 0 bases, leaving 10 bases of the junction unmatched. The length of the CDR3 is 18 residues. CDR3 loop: CAWSVNRGRGSTNEKLFF. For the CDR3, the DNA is TGTGCCTGGAGTGTAAACAGGGGAAGAGGGTCAACTAATGAAAAACTGTTTTTT.

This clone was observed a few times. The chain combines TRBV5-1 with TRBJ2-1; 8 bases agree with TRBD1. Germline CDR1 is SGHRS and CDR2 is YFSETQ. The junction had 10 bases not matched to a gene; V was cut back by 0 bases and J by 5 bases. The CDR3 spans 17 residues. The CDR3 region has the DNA TGCGCCAGCAGCTTGGCTACCCTGGACAGGGCTAACAATGAGCAGTTCTTC. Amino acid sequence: CASSLATLDRANNEQFF.

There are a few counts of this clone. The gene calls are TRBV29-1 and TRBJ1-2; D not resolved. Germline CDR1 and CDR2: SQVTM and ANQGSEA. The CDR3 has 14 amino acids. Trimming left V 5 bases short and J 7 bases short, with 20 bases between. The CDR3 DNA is TGCAGCGTTATGGGAATAGGGTCGGGCGGTGGCTACACCTTC. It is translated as CSVMGIGSGGGYTF.

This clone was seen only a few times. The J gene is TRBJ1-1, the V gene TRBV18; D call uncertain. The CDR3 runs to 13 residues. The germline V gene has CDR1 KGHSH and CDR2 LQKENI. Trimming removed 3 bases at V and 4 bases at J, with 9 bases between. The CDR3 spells CASSPVSSTEAFF. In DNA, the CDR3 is TGTGCCAGCTCACCGGTGTCGAGCACTGAAGCTTTCTTT.

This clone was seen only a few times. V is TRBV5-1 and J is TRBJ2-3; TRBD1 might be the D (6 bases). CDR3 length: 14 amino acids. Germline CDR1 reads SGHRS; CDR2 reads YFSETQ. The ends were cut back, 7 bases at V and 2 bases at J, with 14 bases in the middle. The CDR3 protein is CASHFGQFTDTQYF. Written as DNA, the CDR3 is TGCGCCAGCCACTTTGGACAGTTCACAGATACGCAGTATTTT.

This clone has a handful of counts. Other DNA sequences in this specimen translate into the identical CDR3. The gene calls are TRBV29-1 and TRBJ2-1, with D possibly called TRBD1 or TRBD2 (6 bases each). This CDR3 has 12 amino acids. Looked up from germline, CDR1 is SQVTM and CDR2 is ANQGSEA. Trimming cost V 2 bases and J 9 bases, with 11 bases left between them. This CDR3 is CSVEFKGGEQFF. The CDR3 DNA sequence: TGCAGCGTTGAATTTAAGGGGGGTGAGCAGTTCTTC.

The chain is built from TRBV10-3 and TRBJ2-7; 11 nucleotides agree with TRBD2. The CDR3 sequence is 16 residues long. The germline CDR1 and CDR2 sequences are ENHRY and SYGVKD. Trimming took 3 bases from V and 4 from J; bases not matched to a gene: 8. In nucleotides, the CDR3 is TGTGCCATCAGTGAAAGGCTAGCGGGGGGAGGGTACGAGCAGTACTTC. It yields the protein CAISERLAGGGYEQYF.

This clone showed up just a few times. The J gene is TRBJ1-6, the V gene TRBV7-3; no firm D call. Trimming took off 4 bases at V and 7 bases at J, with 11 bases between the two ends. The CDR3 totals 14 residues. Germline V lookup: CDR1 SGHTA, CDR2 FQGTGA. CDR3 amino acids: CASSSGGWNSPLHF. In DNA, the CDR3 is TGTGCCAGCAGCTCGGGCGGTTGGAATTCACCCCTCCACTTT.

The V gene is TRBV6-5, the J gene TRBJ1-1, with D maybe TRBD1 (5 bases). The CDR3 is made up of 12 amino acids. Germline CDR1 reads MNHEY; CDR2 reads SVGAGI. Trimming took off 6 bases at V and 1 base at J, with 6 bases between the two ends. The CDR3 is CASRTENTEAFF. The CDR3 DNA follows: TGTGCCAGCAGGACAGAGAACACTGAAGCTTTCTTT.

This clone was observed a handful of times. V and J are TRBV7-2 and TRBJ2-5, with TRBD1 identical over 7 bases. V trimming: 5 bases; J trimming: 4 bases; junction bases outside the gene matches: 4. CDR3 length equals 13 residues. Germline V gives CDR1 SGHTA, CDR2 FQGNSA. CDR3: CASSQQGTETQYF. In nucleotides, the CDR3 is TGTGCCAGCAGCCAACAGGGGACAGAGACCCAGTACTTC. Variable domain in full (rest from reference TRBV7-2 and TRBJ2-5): GAGVSQSPSNKVTEKGKDVELRCDPISGHTALYWYRQSLGQGLEFLIYFQGNSAPDKSGLPSDRFSAERTGGSVSTLTIQRTQQEDSAVYLCASSQQGTETQYFGPGTRLLVL.

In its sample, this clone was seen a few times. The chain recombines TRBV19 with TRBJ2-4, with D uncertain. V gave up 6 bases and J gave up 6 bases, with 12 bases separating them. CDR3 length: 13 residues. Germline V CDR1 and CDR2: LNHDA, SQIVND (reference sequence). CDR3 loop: CASSPTVGNIQYF. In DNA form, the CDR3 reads TGTGCCAGTAGCCCCACGGTAGGAAACATTCAGTACTTC.

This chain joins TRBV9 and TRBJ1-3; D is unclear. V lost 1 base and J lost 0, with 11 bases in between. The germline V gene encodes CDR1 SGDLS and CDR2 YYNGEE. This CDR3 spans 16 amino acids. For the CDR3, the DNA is TGTGCCAGCAGCGTATCGGCCCTGAACTCTGGAAACACCATATATTTT. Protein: CASSVSALNSGNTIYF.

The DNA of the CDR3 is TGTGCCAGCAGTGAATTGGAGCACACAGATACGCAGTATTTT. Translating gives CASSELEHTDTQYF. The V call is TRBV2, the J call TRBJ2-3, with D uncertain. The germline CDR1 and CDR2 sequences are SNHLY and FYNNEI. V was pared by 2 bases and J by 2 bases, with 8 bases between. The CDR3 length is 14 residues.

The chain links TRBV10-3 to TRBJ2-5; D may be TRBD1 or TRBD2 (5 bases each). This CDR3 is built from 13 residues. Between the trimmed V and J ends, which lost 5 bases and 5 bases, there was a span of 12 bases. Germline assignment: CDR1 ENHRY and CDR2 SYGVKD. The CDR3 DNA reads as TGTGCCATCAGTAGGGGAGAAGAGGAGACCCAGTACTTC. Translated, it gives CAISRGEEETQYF.

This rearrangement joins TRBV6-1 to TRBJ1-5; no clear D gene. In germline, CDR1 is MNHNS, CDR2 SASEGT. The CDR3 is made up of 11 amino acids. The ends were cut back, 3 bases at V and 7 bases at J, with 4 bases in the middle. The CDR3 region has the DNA TGTGCCAGCAGTGAGGACCAGCCCCAGCATTTT. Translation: CASSEDQPQHF.

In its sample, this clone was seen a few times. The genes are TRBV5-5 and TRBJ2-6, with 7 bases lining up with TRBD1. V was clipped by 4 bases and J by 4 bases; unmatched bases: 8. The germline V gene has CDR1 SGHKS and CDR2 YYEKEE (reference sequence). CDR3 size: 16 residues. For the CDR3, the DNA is TGTGCCAGCAGCAGGGACAGACAGGCGGGGGCCAACGTCCTGACTTTC. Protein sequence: CASSRDRQAGANVLTF.

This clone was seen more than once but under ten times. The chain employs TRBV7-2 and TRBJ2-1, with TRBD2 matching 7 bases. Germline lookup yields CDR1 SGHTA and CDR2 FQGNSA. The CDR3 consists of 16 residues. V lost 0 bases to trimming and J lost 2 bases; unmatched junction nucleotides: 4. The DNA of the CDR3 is TGTGCCAGCAGCTTAGCGCAAGCGGGGCCCTACAATGAGCAGTTCTTC. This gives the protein CASSLAQAGPYNEQFF.

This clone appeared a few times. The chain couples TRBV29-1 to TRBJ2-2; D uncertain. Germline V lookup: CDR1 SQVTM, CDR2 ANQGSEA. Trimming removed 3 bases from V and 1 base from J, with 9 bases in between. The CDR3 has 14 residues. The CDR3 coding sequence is TGCAGCGTTGAGTCCAGAAAGAACACCGGGGAGCTGTTTTTT. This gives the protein CSVESRKNTGELFF.

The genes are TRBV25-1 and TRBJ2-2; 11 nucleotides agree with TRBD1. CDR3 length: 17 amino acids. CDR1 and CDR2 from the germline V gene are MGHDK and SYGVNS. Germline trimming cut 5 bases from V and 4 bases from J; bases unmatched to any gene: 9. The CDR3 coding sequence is TGTGCCAGCAGTCCTCCTCCGGGACAGGGGGGCACCGGGGAGCTGTTTTTT. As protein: CASSPPPGQGGTGELFF.